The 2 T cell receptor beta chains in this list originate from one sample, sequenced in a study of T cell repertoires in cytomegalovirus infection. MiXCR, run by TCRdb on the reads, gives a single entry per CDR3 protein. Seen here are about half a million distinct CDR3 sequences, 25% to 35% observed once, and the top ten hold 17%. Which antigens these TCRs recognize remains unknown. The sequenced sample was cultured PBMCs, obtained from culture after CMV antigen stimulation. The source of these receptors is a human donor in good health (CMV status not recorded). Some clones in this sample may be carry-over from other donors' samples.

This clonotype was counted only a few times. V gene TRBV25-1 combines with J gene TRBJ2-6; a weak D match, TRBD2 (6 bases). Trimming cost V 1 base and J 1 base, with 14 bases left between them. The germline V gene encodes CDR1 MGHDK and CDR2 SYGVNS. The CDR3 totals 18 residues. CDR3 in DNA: TGTGCCAGCAGTGAATGGGAGTCCGGAGGGTCTGGGGCCAACGTCCTGACTTTC. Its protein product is CASSEWESGGSGANVLTF.

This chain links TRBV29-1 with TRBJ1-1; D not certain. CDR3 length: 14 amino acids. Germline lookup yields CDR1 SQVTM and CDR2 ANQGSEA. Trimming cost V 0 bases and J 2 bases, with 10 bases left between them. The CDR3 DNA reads TGCAGCGTTGAAGATAACGTTGTAAACACTGAAGCTTTCTTT. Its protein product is CSVEDNVVNTEAFF.